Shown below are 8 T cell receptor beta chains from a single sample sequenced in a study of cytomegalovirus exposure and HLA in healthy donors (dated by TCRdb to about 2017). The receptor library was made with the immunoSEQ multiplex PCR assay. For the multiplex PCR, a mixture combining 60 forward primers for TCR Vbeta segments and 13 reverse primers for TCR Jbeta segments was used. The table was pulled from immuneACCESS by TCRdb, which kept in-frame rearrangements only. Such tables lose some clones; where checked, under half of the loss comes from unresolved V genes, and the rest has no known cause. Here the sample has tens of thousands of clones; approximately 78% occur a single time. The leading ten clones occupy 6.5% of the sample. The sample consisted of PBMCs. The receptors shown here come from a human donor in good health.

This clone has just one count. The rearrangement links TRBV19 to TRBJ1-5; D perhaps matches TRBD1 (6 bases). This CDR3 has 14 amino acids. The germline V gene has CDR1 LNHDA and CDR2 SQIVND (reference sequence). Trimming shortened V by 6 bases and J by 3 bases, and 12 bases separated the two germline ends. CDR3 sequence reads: CASRGGDNNQPQHF. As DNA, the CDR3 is TGTGCCAGTAGAGGGGGGGACAACAATCAGCCCCAGCATTTT.

CDR3 in amino acids: CASSPRTGRVNEQFF. The CDR3 DNA sequence: TGTGCCAGCAGTCCACGGACAGGTAGAGTCAATGAGCAGTTCTTC. The chain employs TRBV6-5 and TRBJ2-1; 7 bases match TRBD1. The germline CDR1 and CDR2 sequences are MNHEY and SVGAGI. V lost 5 bases to trimming and J lost 6 bases; unmatched junction nucleotides: 10. The CDR3 has 15 amino acids.

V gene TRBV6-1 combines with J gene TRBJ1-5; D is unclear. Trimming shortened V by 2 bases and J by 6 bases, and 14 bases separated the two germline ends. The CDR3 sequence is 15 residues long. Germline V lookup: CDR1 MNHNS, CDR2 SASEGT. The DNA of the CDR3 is TGTGCCAGCAGTGAAAATGGACTGGGCGGTCAGCCCCAGCATTTT. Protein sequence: CASSENGLGGQPQHF.

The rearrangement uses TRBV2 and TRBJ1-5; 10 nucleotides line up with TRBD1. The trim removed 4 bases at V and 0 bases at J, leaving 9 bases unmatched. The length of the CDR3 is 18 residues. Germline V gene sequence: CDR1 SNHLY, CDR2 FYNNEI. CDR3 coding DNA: TGTGCCAGCAGTGGTCAGGGACAGGGGTATTATAGCAATCAGCCCCAGCATTTT. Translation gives CASSGQGQGYYSNQPQHF.

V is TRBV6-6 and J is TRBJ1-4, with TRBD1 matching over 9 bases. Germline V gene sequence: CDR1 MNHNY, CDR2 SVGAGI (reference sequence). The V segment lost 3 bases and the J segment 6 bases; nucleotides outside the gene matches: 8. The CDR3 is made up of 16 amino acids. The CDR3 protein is CASSYLYRDRDEKLFF. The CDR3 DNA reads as TGTGCCAGCAGTTATCTGTACCGGGACAGGGATGAAAAACTGTTTTTT.

The DNA for the CDR3 is TGTGCCAGCAGCTTAGGGGGGACTAGTGTAGAAGAGCAGTTCTTC. It encodes CASSLGGTSVEEQFF. V and J are TRBV7-2 and TRBJ2-1, with 8 bases fitting TRBD2. Germline CDR1 is SGHTA and CDR2 is FQGNSA. Losses at the gene ends were 1 base for V and 10 bases for J; bases not matched to a gene: 9. This CDR3 is built from 15 residues.

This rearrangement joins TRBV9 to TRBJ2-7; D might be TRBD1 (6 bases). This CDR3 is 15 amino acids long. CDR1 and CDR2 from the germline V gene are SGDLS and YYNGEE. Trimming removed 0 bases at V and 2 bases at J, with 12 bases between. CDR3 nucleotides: TGTGCCAGCAGCGTAGCAGTGGGGGCCGCCTACGAGCAGTACTTC. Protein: CASSVAVGAAYEQYF.

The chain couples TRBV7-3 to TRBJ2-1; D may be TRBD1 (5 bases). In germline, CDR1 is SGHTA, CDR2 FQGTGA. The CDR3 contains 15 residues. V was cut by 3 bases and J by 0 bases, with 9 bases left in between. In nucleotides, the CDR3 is TGTGCCAGCAGCTTCGACAGCAGCTCCTACAATGAGCAGTTCTTC. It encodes CASSFDSSSYNEQFF.